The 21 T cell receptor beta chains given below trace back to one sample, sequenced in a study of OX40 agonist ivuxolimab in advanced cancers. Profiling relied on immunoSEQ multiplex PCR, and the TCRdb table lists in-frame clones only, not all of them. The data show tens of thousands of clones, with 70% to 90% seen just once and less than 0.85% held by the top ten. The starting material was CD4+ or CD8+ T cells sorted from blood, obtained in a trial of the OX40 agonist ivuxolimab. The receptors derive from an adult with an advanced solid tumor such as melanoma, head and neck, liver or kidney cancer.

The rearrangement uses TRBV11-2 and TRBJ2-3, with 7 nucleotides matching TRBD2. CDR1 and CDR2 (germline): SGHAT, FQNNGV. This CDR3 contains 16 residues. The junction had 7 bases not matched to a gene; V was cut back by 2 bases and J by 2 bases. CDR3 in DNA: TGTGCCAGCAGCTTATTGAGGGGAGGGGACACAGATACGCAGTATTTT. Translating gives CASSLLRGGDTDTQYF.

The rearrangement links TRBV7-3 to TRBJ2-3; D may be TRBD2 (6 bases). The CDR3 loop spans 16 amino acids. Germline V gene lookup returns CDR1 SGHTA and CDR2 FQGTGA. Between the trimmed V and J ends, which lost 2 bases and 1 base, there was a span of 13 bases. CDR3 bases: TGTGCCAGCAGCTTAGGGTCGGGAGAGGGCACAGATACGCAGTATTTT. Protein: CASSLGSGEGTDTQYF.

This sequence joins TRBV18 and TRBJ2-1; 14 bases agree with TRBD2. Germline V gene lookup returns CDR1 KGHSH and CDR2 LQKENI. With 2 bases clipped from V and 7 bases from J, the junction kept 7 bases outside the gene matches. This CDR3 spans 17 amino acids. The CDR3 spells CASSPFTGLAGENEQFF. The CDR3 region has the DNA TGTGCCAGCTCACCATTCACGGGACTAGCGGGAGAGAATGAGCAGTTCTTC.

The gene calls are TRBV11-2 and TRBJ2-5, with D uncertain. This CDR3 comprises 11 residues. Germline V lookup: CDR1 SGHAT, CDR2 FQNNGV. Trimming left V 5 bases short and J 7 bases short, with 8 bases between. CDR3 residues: CASSAGGTQYF. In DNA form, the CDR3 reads TGTGCCAGCAGCGCAGGCGGGACCCAGTACTTC.

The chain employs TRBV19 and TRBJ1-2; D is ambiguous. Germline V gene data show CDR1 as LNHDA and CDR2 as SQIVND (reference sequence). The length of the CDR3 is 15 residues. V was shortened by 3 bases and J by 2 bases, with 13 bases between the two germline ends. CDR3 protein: CASSIWQSRNYGYTF. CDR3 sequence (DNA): TGTGCCAGTAGTATCTGGCAGTCCAGGAACTATGGCTACACCTTC. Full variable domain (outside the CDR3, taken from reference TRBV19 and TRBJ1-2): DGGITQSPKYLFRKEGQNVTLSCEQNLNHDAMYWYRQDPGQGLRLIYYSQIVNDFQKGDIAEGYSVSREKKESFPLTVTSAQKNPTAFYLCASSIWQSRNYGYTFGSGTRLTVV.

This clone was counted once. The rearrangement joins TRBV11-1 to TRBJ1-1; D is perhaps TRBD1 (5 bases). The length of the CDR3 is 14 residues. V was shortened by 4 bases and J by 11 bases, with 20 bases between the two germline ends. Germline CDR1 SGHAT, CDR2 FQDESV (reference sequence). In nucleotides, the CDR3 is TGTGCCAGCAGCTCCCAAAGCAGGGTCCCCCGGGCTTTCTTT. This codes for CASSSQSRVPRAFF.

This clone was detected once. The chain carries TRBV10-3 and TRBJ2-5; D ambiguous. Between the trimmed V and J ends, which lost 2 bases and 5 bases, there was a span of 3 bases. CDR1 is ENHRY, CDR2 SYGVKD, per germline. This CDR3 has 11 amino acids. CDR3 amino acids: CAISEGETQYF. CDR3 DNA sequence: TGTGCCATCAGTGAGGGCGAGACCCAGTACTTC.

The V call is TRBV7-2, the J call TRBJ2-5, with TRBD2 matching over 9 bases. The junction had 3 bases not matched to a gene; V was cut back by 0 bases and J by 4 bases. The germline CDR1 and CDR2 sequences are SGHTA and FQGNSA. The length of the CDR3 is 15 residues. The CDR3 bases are TGTGCCAGCAGCTTAGCAGCTAGCGGGATAGAGACCCAGTACTTC. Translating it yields CASSLAASGIETQYF.

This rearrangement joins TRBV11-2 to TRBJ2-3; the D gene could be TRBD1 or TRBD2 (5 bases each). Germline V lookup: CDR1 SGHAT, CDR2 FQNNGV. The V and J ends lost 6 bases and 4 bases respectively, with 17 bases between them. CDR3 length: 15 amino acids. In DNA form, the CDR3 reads TGTGCCAGCAGTCGGGACCAGGGCTGGGCAGATACGCAGTATTTT. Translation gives CASSRDQGWADTQYF.

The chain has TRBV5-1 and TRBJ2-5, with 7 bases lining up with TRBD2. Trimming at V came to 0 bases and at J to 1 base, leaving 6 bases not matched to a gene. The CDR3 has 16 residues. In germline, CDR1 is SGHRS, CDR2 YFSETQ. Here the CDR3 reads CASSLGLAVIQETQYF. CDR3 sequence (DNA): TGCGCCAGCAGCTTGGGGCTAGCGGTCATCCAAGAGACCCAGTACTTC.

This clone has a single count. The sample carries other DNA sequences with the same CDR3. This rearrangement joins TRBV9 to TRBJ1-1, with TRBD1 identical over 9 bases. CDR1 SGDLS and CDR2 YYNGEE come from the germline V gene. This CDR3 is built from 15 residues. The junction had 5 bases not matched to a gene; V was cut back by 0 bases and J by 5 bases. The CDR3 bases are TGTGCCAGCAGCGTAGGGGGACAGGGACGAACTGAAGCTTTCTTT. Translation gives CASSVGGQGRTEAFF.

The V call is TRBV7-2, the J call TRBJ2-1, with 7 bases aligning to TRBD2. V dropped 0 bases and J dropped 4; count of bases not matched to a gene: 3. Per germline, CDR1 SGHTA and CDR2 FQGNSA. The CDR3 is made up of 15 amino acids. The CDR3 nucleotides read TGTGCCAGCAGCTTAGCGGGAGGGCCTTACAATGAGCAGTTCTTC. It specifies CASSLAGGPYNEQFF.

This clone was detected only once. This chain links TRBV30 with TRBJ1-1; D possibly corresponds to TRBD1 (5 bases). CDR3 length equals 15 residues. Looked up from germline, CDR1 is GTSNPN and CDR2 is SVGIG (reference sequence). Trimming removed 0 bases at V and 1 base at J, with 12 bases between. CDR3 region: CAWSVAGRGNTEAFF. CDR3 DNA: TGTGCCTGGAGTGTAGCAGGGCGGGGGAACACTGAAGCTTTCTTT.

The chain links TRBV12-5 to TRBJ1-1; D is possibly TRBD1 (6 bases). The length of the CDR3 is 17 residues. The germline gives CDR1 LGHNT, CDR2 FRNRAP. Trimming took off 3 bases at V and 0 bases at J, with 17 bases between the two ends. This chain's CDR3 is CASGFTGTRSMNTEAFF. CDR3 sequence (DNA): TGTGCTAGTGGTTTTACCGGGACAAGGAGCATGAACACTGAAGCTTTCTTT. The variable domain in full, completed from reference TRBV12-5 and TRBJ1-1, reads DARVTQTPRHKVTEMGQEVTMRCQPILGHNTVFWYRQTMMQGLELLAYFRNRAPLDDSGMPKDRFSAEMPDATLATLKIQPSEPRDSAVYFCASGFTGTRSMNTEAFFGQGTRLTVV.

The CDR3 is CSVGGTVNTEAFF. The CDR3 DNA is TGCAGCGTTGGGGGGACGGTGAACACTGAAGCTTTCTTT. J is TRBJ1-1 and V is TRBV29-1; D possibly corresponds to TRBD1 (5 bases). The CDR3 sequence is 13 residues long. The V gene lost 4 bases and the J gene lost 0 bases, with 9 bases spanning the gap. Germline CDR1 reads SQVTM; CDR2 reads ANQGSEA.

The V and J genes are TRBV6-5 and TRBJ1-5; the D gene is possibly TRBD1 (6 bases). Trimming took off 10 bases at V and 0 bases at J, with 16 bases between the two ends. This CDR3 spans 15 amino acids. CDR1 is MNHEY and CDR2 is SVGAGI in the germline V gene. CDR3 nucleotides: TGTGCCACCTCGGGACATCATTATAGCAATCAGCCCCAGCATTTT. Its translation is CATSGHHYSNQPQHF.

CDR3 nucleotides: TGTGCCAGCAGTAATTCCAGGGGGCCCGTCGAGCAGTACTTC. Its protein is CASSNSRGPVEQYF. The V and J genes are TRBV5-4 and TRBJ2-7, with 8 bases aligning to TRBD1. This CDR3 contains 14 residues. Germline V lookup: CDR1 SGHNT, CDR2 YYREEE (reference sequence). Trimming at V came to 5 bases and at J to 6 bases, leaving 10 bases not matched to a gene.

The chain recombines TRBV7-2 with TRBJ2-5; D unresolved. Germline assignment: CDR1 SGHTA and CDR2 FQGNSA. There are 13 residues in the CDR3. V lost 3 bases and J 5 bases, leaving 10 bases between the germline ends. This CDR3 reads CASSLRPGETQYF. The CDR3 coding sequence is TGTGCCAGCAGCTTGAGACCCGGGGAGACCCAGTACTTC.

The CDR3 region is CASSLRDRGRTEAFF. The CDR3 DNA reads TGTGCCAGCAGTCTCCGGGACAGGGGACGCACTGAAGCTTTCTTT. The V call is TRBV28, the J call TRBJ1-1, with 10 bases aligning to TRBD1. The length of the CDR3 is 15 residues. Germline lookup yields CDR1 MDHEN and CDR2 SYDVKM. The V and J ends lost 5 bases and 4 bases, in that order; junction bases with no gene match: 7.

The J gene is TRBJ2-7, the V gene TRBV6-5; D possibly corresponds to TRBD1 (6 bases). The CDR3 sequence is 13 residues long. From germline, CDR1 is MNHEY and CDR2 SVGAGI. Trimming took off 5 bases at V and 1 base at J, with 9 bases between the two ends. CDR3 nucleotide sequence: TGTGCCAGCAGTACAACAGGGTCCTACGAGCAGTACTTC. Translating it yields CASSTTGSYEQYF.

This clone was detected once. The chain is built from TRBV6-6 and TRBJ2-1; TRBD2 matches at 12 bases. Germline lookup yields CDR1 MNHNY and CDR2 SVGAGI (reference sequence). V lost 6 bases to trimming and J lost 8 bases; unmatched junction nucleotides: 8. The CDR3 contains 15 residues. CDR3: CASSTLAGGPHEQFF. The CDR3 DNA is TGTGCCAGCAGCACCCTAGCGGGAGGGCCCCATGAGCAGTTCTTC.